These T cell receptor beta chains were read from a single sample in a study of CD8 T cell repertoires and HIV-1 epitope variants. These receptors are not linked to any known antigen. Produced via immunoSEQ multiplex PCR; TCRdb's table is partial and in-frame only. The table has thousands of clones, over 50% seen once. The sequenced material came from cultured CD8+ T cells derived from PBMCs. The source is a male donor with HIV. The CDR3 runs from the conserved cysteine through the conserved F or W. The order of the fields is J gene, CDR3 length, V gene, clone size, D gene, CDR3 protein, CDR3 DNA. A D gene is named only where the DNA matches it firmly. Clone size appears in some rows only: once, few, many, or a class for an expanded clone.

TRBJ2-1 | 17 | TRBV2 | NA | TRBD1 | CASSSIGQGATYNEQFF | TGTGCCAGCAGCTCCATCGGGCAGGGGGCCACCTACAATGAGCAGTTCTTC
TRBJ1-2 | 14 | TRBV7-9 | NA | NA | CASSFMHAGYGYTF | TGTGCCAGCAGCTTTATGCATGCGGGTTATGGCTACACCTTC
TRBJ2-7 | 14 | TRBV27 | NA | NA | CASSLSSPSYEQYF | TGTGCCAGCAGCCTCTCTAGTCCCTCCTACGAGCAGTACTTC
TRBJ1-6 | 10 | TRBV28 | NA | NA | CASAGSPPHF | TGTGCCAGTGCGGGATCACCCCCCCACTTT
TRBJ1-1 | 17 | TRBV23-1 | NA | TRBD1 | CASSQRGTGGGDTEAFF | TGCGCCAGCAGTCAACGCGGGACAGGGGGCGGGGACACTGAAGCTTTCTTT
TRBJ2-1 | 15 | TRBV7-6 | few | TRBD2 | CASTETSGSRNEQFF | TGTGCCAGCACCGAGACTAGCGGGAGTCGGAATGAGCAGTTCTTC
TRBJ1-5 | 14 | TRBV9 | few | NA | CASNEDGSNQPQHF | TGTGCCAGCAACGAAGACGGGAGCAATCAGCCCCAGCATTTT
TRBJ2-5 | 15 | TRBV27 | NA | TRBD2 | CASGRLAALQETQYF | TGTGCCAGCGGTCGACTAGCGGCCCTCCAAGAGACCCAGTACTTC
TRBJ1-2 | 14 | TRBV6-5 | few | NA | CASSPSGTPYGYTF | TGTGCCAGCAGTCCCTCCGGGACACCCTATGGCTACACCTTC
TRBJ1-2 | 18 | TRBV13 | NA | TRBD1 | CASSLGGGASHTNYGYTF | TGTGCCAGCAGCTTAGGAGGGGGCGCGTCCCATACTAACTATGGCTACACCTTC
TRBJ1-3 | 14 | TRBV28 | NA | NA | CASSLGGSGNTIYF | TGTGCCAGCAGTTTAGGGGGCTCTGGAAACACCATATATTTT
TRBJ1-3 | 15 | TRBV6-5 | NA | TRBD1 | CASSPTGASGNTIYF | TGTGCCAGCAGCCCCACAGGGGCGTCTGGAAACACCATATATTTT
TRBJ2-7 | 15 | TRBV5-1 | few | TRBD1 | CASSSTGTGGYEQYF | TGCGCCAGCAGCTCGACCGGGACAGGGGGATACGAGCAGTACTTC
TRBJ2-2 | 16 | TRBV5-1 | NA | TRBD1 | CASSLTGQGAIGELFF | TGCGCCAGCAGCTTGACGGGACAGGGGGCTATCGGGGAGCTGTTTTTT
TRBJ2-1 | 14 | TRBV14 | NA | NA | CASSQETGNNEQFF | TGTGCCAGCAGCCAAGAAACAGGGAACAATGAGCAGTTCTTC
TRBJ2-1 | 17 | TRBV9 | NA | TRBD2 | CASSALPLAGGWDEQFF | TGTGCCAGCAGCGCACTACCCCTAGCGGGGGGGTGGGATGAGCAGTTCTTC
TRBJ2-7 | 12 | TRBV27 | NA | TRBD2 | CASSSGGYEQYF | TGTGCCAGCAGTTCCGGGGGGTACGAGCAGTACTTC
TRBJ1-1 | 11 | TRBV4-3 | NA | NA | CASSDGARAFF | TGCGCCAGCAGCGACGGGGCGCGAGCTTTCTTT
TRBJ2-1 | 13 | TRBV4-2 | NA | NA | CASSQGRGDEQFF | TGTGCCAGCAGCCAAGGCAGGGGCGATGAGCAGTTCTTC
TRBJ2-7 | 15 | TRBV4-3 | NA | NA | CASSQEGGSGYEQYF | TGCGCCAGCAGCCAAGAAGGAGGGTCGGGATACGAGCAGTACTTC
TRBJ2-1 | 12 | TRBV11-3 | NA | NA | CASSRGLGEQFF | TGTGCCAGCAGCAGGGGGTTAGGTGAGCAGTTCTTC
TRBJ1-2 | 16 | TRBV6-5 | NA | TRBD1 | CASSYGGTGDPYGYTF | TGTGCCAGCAGTTACGGGGGGACAGGGGATCCCTATGGCTACACCTTC
TRBJ2-7 | 13 | TRBV2 | NA | NA | CASSDNGAYEQYF | TGTGCCAGCAGTGATAACGGTGCCTACGAGCAGTACTTC
TRBJ1-2 | 16 | TRBV4-1 | NA | TRBD1 | CASSQEGQGTNYDYTF | TGCGCCAGCAGCCAAGAGGGACAGGGGACTAACTATGACTACACCTTC